This T cell receptor (beta chain) was sequenced for a study of T cell responses to AZD1222 COVID-19 vaccine. Germline loops: CDR1 SNHLY, CDR2 FYNNEI. The V gene lost 6 bases and the J gene lost 4 bases, with 8 bases spanning the gap. This CDR3 contains 12 residues. The study's findings and limits: Dominant CD4 TCR responses targeted spike regions 160-218 and 743-854.

In regard to this clone: What it binds is not known.

Produced via immunoSEQ multiplex PCR; TCRdb's table is partial and in-frame only. The sample contains 180,000 or so clones, around 90% of which appear only once. Combined were second doses at about 4 or about 12 weeks. Sample: peripheral blood, taken 28 days after the second AZD1222 dose. The chain joins TRBV2 to TRBJ2-3; a weak D match, TRBD1 (6 bases). The origin of this receptor is an adult who received the AZD1222 COVID-19 vaccine. CDR3 region: CASRNRADTQYF. In DNA, the CDR3 is TGTGCCAGCAGGAACAGGGCAGATACGCAGTATTTT.